The clone carrying this T cell receptor beta chain was detected a few times. What it binds is unknown. Reverse transcription of all isolated RNA meant that expressed TCRB transcripts were sequenced. Data came from immunoSEQ multiplex PCR; TCRdb stores just in-frame clones and leaves some out. The table lists roughly 730,000 clones, under 15% of them singletons. This entry belongs to a study of beta chain features in type 1 diabetes. Findings of the study overall: Researchers reported that naive, central memory and Treg TCRB repertoires appeared more similar in patients than in healthy donors. Shortening of TCRB CDR3s, moderate but significant, appeared in all four CD4+ subsets of Type 1 diabetes patients.

The ends were cut back, 7 bases at V and 5 bases at J, with 11 bases in the middle. The germline V gene has CDR1 SQVTM and CDR2 ANQGSEA. This CDR3 is built from 11 residues. This sequence was found in a man between 18 and 35 years old with type 1 diabetes. The sample consisted of naive CD4+ T cells from blood. This sequence joins TRBV29-1 and TRBJ1-1, with D uncertain. The CDR3 bases are TGCAGCGGGAATGAAGGGACTGAAGCTTTCTTT. Its protein is CSGNEGTEAFF.